The clone carrying this T cell receptor (beta chain) has a count of ten or more. Its specificity is unknown. Each 10 ml fresh peripheral blood draw supplied the PBMCs. The data were taken from a study of T cells in Graves' hyperthyroidism and ophthalmopathy. Overall study: Peripheral blood collection took place at initial diagnosis, before any treatment.

Study-wide results and caveats: In validation, the model predicted ophthalmopathy. These predictions came a median approximately 6.5 months before onset. The blood repertoire included most of the expanded thyroid clonotypes above 0.001.

The CDR3 length is 14 residues. Trimming took 2 bases from V and 5 from J; bases not matched to a gene: 4. Germline CDR1 MDHEN, CDR2 SYDVKM. TCR beta CDR3 sequences were amplified from RNA transcripts. Using the HTBI primer set, a first-round RT-PCR was run on the TCR CDR3. MiXCR, applied by TCRdb to the multiplex PCR reads, yields one record per CDR3 protein. The table lists around 300,000 distinct CDR3 sequences, roughly 15% of them singletons, with less than 8% in the top ten. The chain employs TRBV28 and TRBJ1-2; TRBD1 matches 8 bases. The sequence came from a woman aged 40-49 years with Graves' hyperthyroidism. What was sequenced was blood. The CDR3 here is CASSLKDRVYGYTF. In DNA form, the CDR3 reads TGTGCCAGCAGTTTAAAGGACAGGGTTTATGGCTACACCTTC.